These T cell receptor beta chains were read from a single sample in a study of T cell changes during pregnancy in multiple sclerosis. Using immunoSEQ multiplex PCR, the repertoire was profiled, and TCRdb retains in-frame clones only, with some absent. Here the sample spans about 66,000 clones, approximately 90% being singletons. The source was peripheral blood, collected in the third trimester of pregnancy. The receptors were sampled from a female donor with multiple sclerosis, enrolled in a pregnancy study. CDR3s include the opening cysteine and the closing phenylalanine or tryptophan. Each record gives: clone size, D gene, J gene, V gene, CDR3 protein, CDR3 DNA. A D gene is named only where the DNA matches it firmly. Rows give clone size only sometimes, using once, few, many, or a class for an expanded clone.

-	-	TRBJ1-5	TRBV6-5	CASSPGQPNQPQHF	TGTGCCAGCAGCCCAGGGCAGCCCAATCAGCCCCAGCATTTT
once	-	TRBJ1-2	TRBV2	CASRAEAGYTF	TGTGCCAGCAGGGCAGAGGCCGGCTACACCTTC
-	-	TRBJ2-1	TRBV6-1	CASGTSHEQFF	TGTGCCAGCGGAACTAGTCATGAGCAGTTCTTC
-	TRBD2	TRBJ2-1	TRBV12-5	CASGLGTSGGLSYNEQFF	TGTGCTAGTGGTTTGGGTACTAGCGGGGGCCTCTCCTACAATGAGCAGTTCTTC
-	TRBD2	TRBJ2-1	TRBV4-2	CASSPRLADYNEQFF	TGTGCCAGCAGCCCTCGACTAGCGGACTACAATGAGCAGTTCTTC
-	TRBD1	TRBJ2-6	TRBV19	CAIGTGGVTSSGANVLTF	TGTGCCATCGGGACAGGGGGCGTCACGAGCTCTGGGGCCAACGTCCTGACTTTC
-	-	TRBJ2-7	TRBV6-1	CASRGRDYEQYF	TGTGCCAGCAGGGGCAGGGACTACGAGCAGTACTTC
-	TRBD1	TRBJ1-2	TRBV7-2	CASSESGGYGYTF	TGTGCCAGCAGCGAATCAGGGGGCTATGGCTACACCTTC
few	TRBD1	TRBJ1-5	TRBV19	CASSIRRQGYFDSNQPQHF	TGTGCCAGTAGTATTAGGAGACAGGGGTACTTTGATAGCAATCAGCCCCAGCATTTT
-	-	TRBJ1-5	TRBV7-2	CASSLARAGVGQPQHF	TGTGCCAGCAGCTTAGCGCGGGCAGGGGTGGGTCAGCCCCAGCATTTT
-	-	TRBJ2-3	TRBV5-4	CASSLTDTQYF	TGTGCCAGCAGCCTTACAGATACGCAGTATTTT
-	-	TRBJ1-1	TRBV19	CASSMATEAFF	TGTGCCAGTAGTATGGCCACTGAAGCTTTCTTT
-	-	TRBJ2-7	TRBV5-6	CASSLLLEQYF	TGTGCCAGCAGCTTGCTCCTCGAGCAGTACTTC
-	TRBD2	TRBJ2-3	TRBV7-2	CASSSIAGAVTDTQYF	TGTGCCAGCAGCTCTATAGCGGGGGCGGTCACAGATACGCAGTATTTT
-	-	TRBJ2-3	TRBV6-1	CASSQAGASGNTDTQYF	TGTGCCAGCAGTCAAGCAGGGGCCAGTGGGAACACAGATACGCAGTATTTT
-	-	TRBJ1-1	TRBV7-9	CASSSLTGNTEAFF	TGTGCCAGCAGCTCCCTGACGGGGAACACTGAAGCTTTCTTT
-	-	TRBJ2-7	TRBV10-1	CASSEQPWYEQYF	TGCGCCAGCAGTGAACAGCCCTGGTACGAGCAGTACTTC
-	-	TRBJ2-1	TRBV27	CASSLSPKSSYNEQFF	TGTGCCAGCAGTTTATCACCAAAGAGCTCCTACAATGAGCAGTTCTTC
-	TRBD1	TRBJ1-1	TRBV7-3	CASSAAIGTGVRGAFF	TGTGCCAGCAGCGCGGCGATCGGGACAGGGGTCCGTGGAGCTTTCTTT
-	TRBD2	TRBJ2-4	TRBV10-3	CAISESSSLAGAIAKNIQYF	TGTGCCATCAGTGAGTCAAGTAGCCTAGCGGGGGCGATAGCCAAAAACATTCAGTACTTC
-	-	TRBJ2-1	TRBV19	CASSIRGNYNEQFF	TGTGCCAGTAGTATAAGAGGGAACTACAATGAGCAGTTCTTC
-	-	TRBJ2-7	TRBV19	CASSAETSSREQYF	TGTGCCAGTAGCGCTGAGACTAGTTCTCGCGAGCAGTACTTC
-	-	TRBJ2-3	TRBV27	CASSLSRQNTQYF	TGTGCCAGCAGTTTATCCCGACAGAATACGCAGTATTTT
few	-	TRBJ1-2	TRBV19	CASTQEGMMGGYTF	TGTGCCAGTACACAGGAGGGAATGATGGGGGGCTACACCTTC
-	TRBD1	TRBJ2-3	TRBV19	CASSITQGELLGADTQYF	TGTGCCAGTAGTATTACTCAGGGGGAGCTTCTTGGCGCAGATACGCAGTATTTT
-	TRBD1	TRBJ2-1	TRBV2	CASRARGQNEQFF	TGTGCCAGCAGGGCCAGGGGGCAGAATGAGCAGTTCTTC
-	TRBD1	TRBJ2-7	TRBV7-9	CASSDRDRDLYEQYF	TGTGCCAGCAGCGACCGGGACAGGGACCTCTACGAGCAGTACTTC
few	TRBD2	TRBJ2-1	TRBV10-1	CASSEGSGGYNEQFF	TGCGCCAGCAGTGAGGGTAGCGGGGGCTACAATGAGCAGTTCTTC
once	TRBD1	TRBJ1-3	TRBV19	CASSNQGAGNTIYF	TGTGCCAGTAGTAACCAGGGGGCTGGAAACACCATATATTTT
-	-	TRBJ1-6	TRBV19	CASSIESRPNSPLHF	TGTGCCAGTAGTATAGAGAGCAGGCCTAATTCACCCCTCCACTTT
-	-	TRBJ2-7	TRBV9	CASSGRDTDYEQYF	TGTGCCAGCAGCGGTCGGGACACTGACTACGAGCAGTACTTC
-	-	TRBJ2-1	TRBV5-1	CASESSYNEQFF	TGCGCCAGCGAGAGCTCCTACAATGAGCAGTTCTTC
-	-	TRBJ1-1	TRBV11-1	CASSDKTEWRDEAFF	TGTGCCAGCAGCGATAAAACAGAGTGGCGAGATGAAGCTTTCTTT
-	-	TRBJ1-2	TRBV27	CASRGSTNYGYTF	TGTGCCAGCAGGGGCAGCACCAACTATGGCTACACCTTC
-	-	TRBJ2-1	TRBV5-1	CASSTGTVNEQFF	TGCGCCAGCAGCACCGGGACTGTCAATGAGCAGTTCTTC
-	TRBD1	TRBJ1-2	TRBV28	CASSNGQGVFSSGYTF	TGTGCCAGCAGTAATGGACAGGGGGTTTTCAGTAGTGGCTACACCTTC
-	-	TRBJ1-1	TRBV19	CASSIREYTEAFF	TGTGCCAGTAGTATCCGGGAATACACTGAAGCTTTCTTT
-	TRBD1	TRBJ1-4	TRBV5-1	CASSSNPPGQGEKLFF	TGCGCCAGCAGCTCCAATCCCCCGGGACAGGGTGAAAAACTGTTTTTT
-	TRBD1	TRBJ1-2	TRBV19	CASSLTGGAYGYTF	TGTGCCAGTAGCCTGACAGGGGGCGCCTATGGCTACACCTTC
once	TRBD1	TRBJ2-7	TRBV13	CASSFRDRWSYEQYF	TGTGCCAGCAGCTTCCGGGACAGGTGGTCCTACGAGCAGTACTTC
-	TRBD1	TRBJ1-2	TRBV6-1	CASRRGATGSGYTF	TGTGCCAGCAGAAGAGGGGCGACAGGGAGTGGCTACACCTTC
-	-	TRBJ1-1	TRBV5-1	CASSFSGGLTEAFF	TGCGCCAGCAGCTTTTCCGGGGGGCTCACTGAAGCTTTCTTT
-	TRBD1	TRBJ1-2	TRBV5-1	CASSLQQGAWYGYTF	TGCGCCAGCAGCTTGCAGCAGGGGGCATGGTATGGCTACACCTTC
-	TRBD1	TRBJ1-1	TRBV19	CASSPRTGGYTEAFF	TGTGCCAGTAGTCCACGGACAGGGGGATACACTGAAGCTTTCTTT
once	-	TRBJ2-7	TRBV27	CASSFGRSSYEQYF	TGTGCCAGCAGTTTCGGTCGGAGCTCCTACGAGCAGTACTTC
-	-	TRBJ2-7	TRBV20-1	CSASPGYEQYF	TGCAGTGCCTCTCCGGGCTACGAGCAGTACTTC